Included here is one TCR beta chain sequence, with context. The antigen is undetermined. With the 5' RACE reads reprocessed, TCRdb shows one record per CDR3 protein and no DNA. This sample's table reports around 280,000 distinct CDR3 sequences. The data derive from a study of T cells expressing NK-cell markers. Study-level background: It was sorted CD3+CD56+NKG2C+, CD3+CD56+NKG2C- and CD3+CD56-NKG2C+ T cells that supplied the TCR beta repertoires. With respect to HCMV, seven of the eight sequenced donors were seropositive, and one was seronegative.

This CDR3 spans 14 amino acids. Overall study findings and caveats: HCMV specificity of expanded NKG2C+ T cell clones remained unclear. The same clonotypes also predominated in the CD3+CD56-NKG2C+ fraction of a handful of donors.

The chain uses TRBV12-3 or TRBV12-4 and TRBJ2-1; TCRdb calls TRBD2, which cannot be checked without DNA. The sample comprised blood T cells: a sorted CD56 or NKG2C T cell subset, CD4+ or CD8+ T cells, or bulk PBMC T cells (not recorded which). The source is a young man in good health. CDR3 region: CASKDSGRAYEQFF.